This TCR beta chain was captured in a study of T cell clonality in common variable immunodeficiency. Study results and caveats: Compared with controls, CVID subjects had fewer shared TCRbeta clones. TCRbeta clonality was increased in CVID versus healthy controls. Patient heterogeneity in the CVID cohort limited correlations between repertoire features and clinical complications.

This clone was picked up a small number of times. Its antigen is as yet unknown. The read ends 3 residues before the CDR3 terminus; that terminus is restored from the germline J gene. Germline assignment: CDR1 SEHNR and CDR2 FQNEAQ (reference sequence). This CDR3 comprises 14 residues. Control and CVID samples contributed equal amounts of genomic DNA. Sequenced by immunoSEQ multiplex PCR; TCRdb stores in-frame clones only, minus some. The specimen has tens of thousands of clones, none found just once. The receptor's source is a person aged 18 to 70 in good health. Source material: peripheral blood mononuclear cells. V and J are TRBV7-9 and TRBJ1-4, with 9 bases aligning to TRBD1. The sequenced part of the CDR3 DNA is TGTGCCAGCAGCCCGGGACAGGGTAATTCACCA. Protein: CASSPGQGNSP. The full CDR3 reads CASSPGQGNSPLFF.